This T cell receptor (beta chain) derives from a study of T-cell reconstitution after alpha-beta-depleted transplantation in children. Germline V gives CDR1 SGHRS, CDR2 YFSETQ. The CDR3 contains 11 residues. V was cut by 3 bases and J by 4 bases, with 4 bases left in between. This clonotype was observed many times. Unique molecular identifiers were incorporated into the prepared TCRbeta library. TCRdb re-derived calls from the PCR reads in MiXCR, one entry per CDR3 protein. The table shows 300,000 or so distinct CDR3 sequences, with around 9.6% occurring only once. The chain is built from TRBV5-1 and TRBJ2-5; D remains unclear. The specimen comprised PBMCs from the stem cell graft donor, sampled from the stem cell graft. The TCR was taken from a human donor who donated a stem cell graft to a child with SCID. The CDR3 loop reads CASSSRETQYF. CDR3 in DNA: TGCGCCAGCAGCTCGCGAGAGACCCAGTACTTC.